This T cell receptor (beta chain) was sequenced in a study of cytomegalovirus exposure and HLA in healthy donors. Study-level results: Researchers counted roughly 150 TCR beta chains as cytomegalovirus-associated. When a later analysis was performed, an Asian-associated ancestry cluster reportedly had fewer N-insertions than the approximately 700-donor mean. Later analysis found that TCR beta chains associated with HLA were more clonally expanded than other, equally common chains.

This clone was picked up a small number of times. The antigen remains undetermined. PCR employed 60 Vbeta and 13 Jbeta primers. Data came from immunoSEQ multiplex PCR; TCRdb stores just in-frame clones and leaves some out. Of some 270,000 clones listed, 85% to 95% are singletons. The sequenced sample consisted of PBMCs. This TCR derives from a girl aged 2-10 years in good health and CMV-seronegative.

Here the CDR3 reads CASSLGEGGTPRDTQYF. The CDR3 nucleotides read TGTGCCAGCAGCTTAGGGGAGGGTGGGACTCCTAGGGATACGCAGTATTTT. The J gene is TRBJ2-3, the V gene TRBV7-2, with 7 bases lining up with TRBD2. With V trimmed by 1 base and J by 6 bases, 13 bases remained unmatched. The CDR3 runs 17 residues. Germline assignment: CDR1 SGHTA and CDR2 FQGNSA. Looking up the rest from reference TRBV7-2 and TRBJ2-3 gives the full variable domain: GAGVSQSPSNKVTEKGKDVELRCDPISGHTALYWYRQSLGQGLEFLIYFQGNSAPDKSGLPSDRFSAERTGGSVSTLTIQRTQQEDSAVYLCASSLGEGGTPRDTQYFGPGTRLTVL.